Each of the 23 T cell receptor beta chains below was sequenced from the same sample in a study of shared clonotypes between healthy human individuals. TCRdb's copy holds only in-frame clones and misses some; the assay was immunoSEQ multiplex PCR. The table lists hundreds of thousands of clones, 74% of them singletons. Sequencing input: memory CD4+ T cells sorted from blood. Stated subset: CD45RA-negative fraction. The receptor set was obtained from a woman aged 25 to 39 in good health.

The chain employs TRBV15 and TRBJ2-5; D unresolved. Trimming stripped 5 bases from V and 7 bases from J, with 11 bases between. CDR3 size: 12 residues. Germline V lookup: CDR1 LNHNV, CDR2 YYDKDF (reference sequence). CDR3: CATSSRMGTQYF. The CDR3 DNA follows: TGTGCCACCAGCTCCAGAATGGGGACCCAGTACTTC.

The chain combines TRBV15 with TRBJ1-2; D possibly corresponds to TRBD1 (5 bases). CDR3 length: 13 residues. The germline V and J ends were trimmed by 2 bases and 5 bases, with 9 bases remaining between them. CDR1 is LNHNV, CDR2 YYDKDF, per germline (reference sequence). CDR3 nucleotide sequence: TGTGCCACCAGCAGAACAGGAGAATATGGCTACACCTTC. Protein: CATSRTGEYGYTF.

The genes are TRBV27 and TRBJ2-7; 10 bases fit TRBD2. Trimming removed 5 bases from V and 3 bases from J; junction bases left unmatched: 1. The germline V gene has CDR1 MNHEY and CDR2 SMNVEV (reference sequence). The CDR3 is 13 amino acids. The CDR3 DNA follows: TGTGCCAGCAGTACTAGCGGGGACTACGAGCAGTACTTC. Translating gives CASSTSGDYEQYF.

The chain couples TRBV7-9 to TRBJ2-5; 7 nucleotides align to TRBD2. V lost 3 bases to trimming and J lost 5 bases; unmatched junction nucleotides: 9. The germline V gene encodes CDR1 SEHNR and CDR2 FQNEAQ (reference sequence). This CDR3 is 15 amino acids long. For the CDR3, the DNA is TGTGCCAGCAGCTTGGGGGGGTCTAGTCGGGAGACCCAGTACTTC. Translating gives CASSLGGSSRETQYF.

The chain is built from TRBV28 and TRBJ2-5; D is unclear. The CDR3 is 12 residues long. Trimming took 5 bases from V and 5 from J, leaving 9 bases between them. CDR1 is MDHEN and CDR2 is SYDVKM in the germline V gene. CDR3 loop: CASSVGLETQYF. CDR3 DNA: TGTGCCAGCAGTGTGGGTTTGGAGACCCAGTACTTC.

This chain joins TRBV5-4 and TRBJ2-3, with 10 bases that match TRBD1. V lost 4 bases to trimming and J lost 4 bases; unmatched junction nucleotides: 3. This CDR3 has 14 amino acids. The germline V gene encodes CDR1 SGHNT and CDR2 YYREEE (reference sequence). This CDR3 is CASSRDRGADTQYF. In DNA, the CDR3 is TGTGCCAGCAGCCGGGACAGGGGTGCAGATACGCAGTATTTT.

The CDR3, as DNA: TGTGCCAGCAGCGTCGGGACTAGCGGAGCAGATACGCAGTATTTT. Translation gives CASSVGTSGADTQYF. The chain uses TRBV6-4 and TRBJ2-3; 11 positions match TRBD2. The CDR3 loop spans 15 amino acids. After removal of 6 bases from V and 4 bases from J, the junction contained 6 bases not matched to a gene. Germline V gene data show CDR1 as MRHNA and CDR2 as SNTAGT.

This rearrangement joins TRBV7-7 to TRBJ2-2; 11 positions match TRBD2. V trimming: 6 bases; J trimming: 4 bases; junction bases outside the gene matches: 7. The germline V gene encodes CDR1 SSHAT and CDR2 FNYEAQ (reference sequence). The CDR3 runs 16 residues. For the CDR3, the DNA is TGTGCCAGCAGTTCTGCCGGACTAGCGGGCACCGGGGAGCTGTTTTTT. Its translation: CASSSAGLAGTGELFF.

The V and J genes are TRBV7-2 and TRBJ1-1; 8 bases are shared with TRBD1. Germline assignment: CDR1 SGHTA and CDR2 FQGNSA. V lost 2 bases and J lost 5; bases outside the gene matches: 7. This CDR3 is built from 15 residues. CDR3 sequence (DNA): TGTGCCAGCAGCTTACCCCGGACAGGGTCTACTGAAGCTTTCTTT. It is translated as CASSLPRTGSTEAFF. Full variable domain (remainder filled in from reference TRBV7-2 and TRBJ1-1): GAGVSQSPSNKVTEKGKDVELRCDPISGHTALYWYRQSLGQGLEFLIYFQGNSAPDKSGLPSDRFSAERTGGSVSTLTIQRTQQEDSAVYLCASSLPRTGSTEAFFGQGTRLTVV.

This clone was detected a few times. J is TRBJ2-2 and V is TRBV18, with D unresolved. Between the trimmed V and J ends, which lost 3 bases and 6 bases, there was a span of 5 bases. From germline, CDR1 is KGHSH and CDR2 LQKENI. The CDR3 length is 12 residues. For the CDR3, the DNA is TGTGCCAGCTCACCGACCCCCGGGGAGCTGTTTTTT. This encodes CASSPTPGELFF.

The rearrangement joins TRBV28 to TRBJ2-3; tentative D call: TRBD2 (7 bases). V was trimmed by 10 bases and J by 6 bases, leaving 20 bases between them. The CDR3 is 14 residues long. Germline lookup yields CDR1 MDHEN and CDR2 SYDVKM. This CDR3 is CATKGGGSADTQYF. The DNA for the CDR3 is TGTGCCACCAAGGGGGGGGGCAGTGCGGATACGCAGTATTTT.

This clone was detected a few times. The V and J genes are TRBV7-2 and TRBJ1-1; possible D gene TRBD1, 6 bases. Between the trimmed V and J ends, which lost 3 bases and 3 bases, there was a span of 11 bases. Germline-derived CDR1 and CDR2 are SGHTA and FQGNSA. The CDR3 sequence is 14 residues long. The DNA for the CDR3 is TGTGCCAGCAGCTTGTATGAGGGGGACACTGAAGCTTTCTTT. Encoded protein: CASSLYEGDTEAFF.

In this sample, this clone turned up a few times. The DNA for the CDR3 is TGTGCCAGCAGTTTATTGGGGGCTGGGGTTAGCAATCAGCCCCAGCATTTT. Its protein product is CASSLLGAGVSNQPQHF. V and J are TRBV27 and TRBJ1-5, with a weak D call TRBD1 (6 bases). The V end was cut by 1 base, the J end by 0 bases, with 13 bases between. The length of the CDR3 is 17 residues. The germline gives CDR1 MNHEY, CDR2 SMNVEV (reference sequence).

The chain combines TRBV18 with TRBJ1-1, with D possibly TRBD1 on 6 matching bases. The germline gives CDR1 KGHSH, CDR2 LQKENI. The CDR3 has 11 residues. Trimming took off 6 bases at V and 7 bases at J, with 9 bases between the two ends. The CDR3 DNA is TGTGCCAGCTCGCAACAGGGTGAAGCTTTCTTT. Encoded protein: CASSQQGEAFF.

The V and J genes are TRBV5-6 and TRBJ1-1; D is uncertain. V shed 0 bases and J shed 3 bases, with 6 bases lying between them. Germline-derived CDR1 and CDR2 are SGHDT and YYEEEE. The CDR3 is 13 amino acids. The CDR3 loop is CASSLDGYTEAFF. The CDR3 nucleotides read TGTGCCAGCAGCTTGGACGGTTACACTGAAGCTTTCTTT.

V usage is TRBV27 and J usage is TRBJ1-5; D possibly corresponds to TRBD1 (5 bases). Trimming took off 5 bases at V and 4 bases at J, with 9 bases between the two ends. The germline V gene has CDR1 MNHEY and CDR2 SMNVEV (reference sequence). The CDR3 length is 13 residues. The CDR3 is CASSRDPNQPQHF. As DNA, the CDR3 is TGTGCCAGCAGTCGGGACCCGAATCAGCCCCAGCATTTT.

The sample holds a few counts of this clone. The chain has TRBV5-1 and TRBJ2-1; TRBD2 is a possible D gene (6 bases). CDR3 length: 14 amino acids. Germline CDR1 SGHRS, CDR2 YFSETQ. V was clipped by 3 bases and J by 5 bases, with 12 bases between them. CDR3 bases: TGCGCCAGCAGCTCCATAGCGGACCACAATGAGCAGTTCTTC. Its translation is CASSSIADHNEQFF.

This clone has a handful of counts. The chain links TRBV13 to TRBJ2-4; D is undetermined. This CDR3 region has 16 residues. Between the trimmed V and J ends, which lost 2 bases and 3 bases, there was a span of 14 bases. Germline loops: CDR1 PRHDT, CDR2 FYEKMQ (reference sequence). The CDR3 DNA is TGTGCCAGCAGCTTAAAAGCCAGGAAAGGCAAAAACATTCAGTACTTC. As protein: CASSLKARKGKNIQYF.

This chain uses TRBV7-8 with TRBJ1-5, with D uncertain. Deletions cut 2 bases from V and 6 bases from J, with 20 bases between. Germline assignment: CDR1 SGHVS and CDR2 FQNEAQ. This CDR3 has 17 amino acids. The CDR3 here is CASSLRGSRVGGQPQHF. CDR3 coding DNA: TGTGCCAGCAGCTTAAGAGGGTCGCGGGTAGGTGGTCAGCCCCAGCATTTT.

The chain links TRBV6-1 to TRBJ2-1, with 9 bases lining up with TRBD2. There are 15 residues in the CDR3. Germline CDR1 and CDR2: MNHNS and SASEGT. Losses at the gene ends were 6 bases for V and 10 bases for J; bases not matched to a gene: 13. The CDR3 DNA is TGTGCCAGCAGCTCTCGGGTAGCGGGAGACCGGGAGCAGTTCTTC. Its protein is CASSSRVAGDREQFF.

The chain combines TRBV2 with TRBJ2-4, with D possibly being TRBD1 (6 bases). The CDR3 consists of 19 residues. CDR1 and CDR2 (germline): SNHLY, FYNNEI. The ends were cut back, 3 bases at V and 0 bases at J, with 21 bases in the middle. The CDR3 region is CASSDLYDRLLLAKNIQYF. The CDR3 DNA is TGTGCCAGCAGTGACCTTTACGACAGGCTTCTACTAGCCAAAAACATTCAGTACTTC.

This clone was detected a few times. This chain uses TRBV10-2 with TRBJ1-1; D is ambiguous. CDR1 and CDR2 from the germline V gene are WSHSY and SAAADI. This CDR3 is built from 14 residues. Trimming took 2 bases from V and 0 from J, leaving 7 bases between them. The CDR3 reads CASSEAYMNTEAFF. As DNA, the CDR3 is TGCGCCAGCAGTGAGGCGTACATGAACACTGAAGCTTTCTTT.

The chain couples TRBV28 to TRBJ1-5, with TRBD1 matching 8 bases. V shed 3 bases and J 6 bases; nucleotides not matched to a gene: 10. Germline-derived CDR1 and CDR2 are MDHEN and SYDVKM. The CDR3 is 16 amino acids. The CDR3, as DNA: TGTGCCAGCAGTTTCTCCGGGACAGGCGATATTCAGCCCCAGCATTTT. This encodes CASSFSGTGDIQPQHF.